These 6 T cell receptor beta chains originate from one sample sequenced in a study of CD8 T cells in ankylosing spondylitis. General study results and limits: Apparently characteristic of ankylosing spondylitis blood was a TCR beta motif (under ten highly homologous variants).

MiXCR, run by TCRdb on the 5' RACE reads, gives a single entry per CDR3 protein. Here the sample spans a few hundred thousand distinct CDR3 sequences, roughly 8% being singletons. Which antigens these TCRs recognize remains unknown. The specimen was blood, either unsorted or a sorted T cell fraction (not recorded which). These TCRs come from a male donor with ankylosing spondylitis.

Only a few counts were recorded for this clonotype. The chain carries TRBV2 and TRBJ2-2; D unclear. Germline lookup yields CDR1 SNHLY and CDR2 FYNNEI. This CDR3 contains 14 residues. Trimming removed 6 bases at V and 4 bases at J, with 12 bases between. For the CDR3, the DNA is TGTGCCAGCAGGGTTCTACAGAGCACCGGGGAGCTGTTTTTT. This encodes CASRVLQSTGELFF.

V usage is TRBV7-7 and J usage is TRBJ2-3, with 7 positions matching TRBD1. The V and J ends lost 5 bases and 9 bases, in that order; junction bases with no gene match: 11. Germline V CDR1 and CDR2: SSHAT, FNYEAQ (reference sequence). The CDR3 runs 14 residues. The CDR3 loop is CASSQTGLGGTQYF. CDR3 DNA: TGTGCCAGCAGCCAGACAGGGCTCGGAGGCACGCAGTATTTT.

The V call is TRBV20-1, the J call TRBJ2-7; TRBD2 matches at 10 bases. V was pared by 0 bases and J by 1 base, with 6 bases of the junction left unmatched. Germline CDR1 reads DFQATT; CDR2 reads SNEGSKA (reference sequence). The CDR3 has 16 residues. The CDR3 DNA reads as TGCAGTGCTAGAGATCCTAGCGGGAGATCTTCCTACGAGCAGTACTTC. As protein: CSARDPSGRSSYEQYF.

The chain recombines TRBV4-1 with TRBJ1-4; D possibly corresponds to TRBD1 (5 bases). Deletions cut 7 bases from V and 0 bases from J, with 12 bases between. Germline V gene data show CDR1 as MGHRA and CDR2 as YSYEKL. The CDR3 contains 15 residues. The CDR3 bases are TGCGCCAGCAAGCGGAGGGGATCAACTAATGAAAAACTGTTTTTT. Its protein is CASKRRGSTNEKLFF.

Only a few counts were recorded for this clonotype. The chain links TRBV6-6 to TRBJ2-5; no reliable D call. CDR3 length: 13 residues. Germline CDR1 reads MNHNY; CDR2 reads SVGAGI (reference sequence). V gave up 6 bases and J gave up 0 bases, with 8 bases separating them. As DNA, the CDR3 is TGTGCCAGCAGCCGCTATAACCAAGAGACCCAGTACTTC. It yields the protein CASSRYNQETQYF.

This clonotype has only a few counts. CDR3 DNA: TGTGCCAGCAGCTTAGGGGACAGGGACTTCAATCAGCCCCAGCATTTT. Protein sequence: CASSLGDRDFNQPQHF. V is TRBV7-2 and J is TRBJ1-5; 9 nucleotides line up with TRBD1. The CDR3 is 16 residues long. V lost 1 base, J lost 3 bases, and 4 bases stayed unmatched. Germline CDR1 is SGHTA and CDR2 is FQGNSA.